These 22 T cell receptor beta chains originate from one sample sequenced in a study of shared clonotypes between healthy human individuals. Using immunoSEQ multiplex PCR, the repertoire was profiled, and TCRdb retains in-frame clones only, with some absent. The repertoire consists of 1.6 million or so clones, with 95% to 97% occurring once and the leading ten covering more than 0.9%. The specimen sequenced was naive CD4+ T cells sorted from blood. Noted subset: CD45RA+ positively selected. These receptors were taken from a man under 40 in good health.

This clone was seen only once. The V gene is TRBV28, the J gene TRBJ2-7; D remains unclear. CDR1 is MDHEN and CDR2 is SYDVKM in the germline V gene. The CDR3 length is 13 residues. V dropped 6 bases and J dropped 3 bases, with 12 bases sitting between them. CDR3: CASSRVVIYEQYF. The DNA for the CDR3 is TGTGCCAGCAGCAGAGTAGTCATCTACGAGCAGTACTTC.

In its sample, this clone was seen once. The genes are TRBV19 and TRBJ2-1; the match to TRBD2 covers 8 bases. The length of the CDR3 is 14 residues. From germline, CDR1 is LNHDA and CDR2 SQIVND (reference sequence). The trim removed 4 bases at V and 3 bases at J, leaving 2 bases unmatched. As DNA, the CDR3 is TGTGCCAGTAGTACGGGACTAGTCTACAATGAGCAGTTCTTC. This gives the protein CASSTGLVYNEQFF. Combining the CDR3 with reference TRBV19 and TRBJ2-1 gives the whole variable domain DGGITQSPKYLFRKEGQNVTLSCEQNLNHDAMYWYRQDPGQGLRLIYYSQIVNDFQKGDIAEGYSVSREKKESFPLTVTSAQKNPTAFYLCASSTGLVYNEQFFGPGTRLTVL.

This chain joins TRBV21-1 and TRBJ2-7; the table's D call TRBD2 went unverified against the DNA. TRBV21-1 is marked as a pseudogene. This CDR3 has 13 amino acids. CDR3 sequence (DNA): TGTGCCAGCAGCGGAGGAAGGGTCTACGAGCAGTACTTC. The encoded protein is CASSGGRVYEQYF.

V is TRBV7-9 and J is TRBJ2-3; D may match TRBD1 or TRBD2 (5 bases each). Trimming stripped 5 bases from V and 6 bases from J, with 12 bases between. From germline, CDR1 is SEHNR and CDR2 FQNEAQ (reference sequence). The CDR3 runs to 13 residues. The CDR3 sequence: CASSRDRWDTQYF. CDR3 coding DNA: TGTGCCAGCAGCCGGGACCGTTGGGATACGCAGTATTTT.

The chain combines TRBV19 with TRBJ2-5; TRBD2 agrees at 7 bases. The CDR3 is 14 residues long. Germline V gene data show CDR1 as LNHDA and CDR2 as SQIVND (reference sequence). V shed 3 bases, J shed 4 bases, and the junction held 5 bases outside the gene matches. CDR3 sequence (DNA): TGTGCCAGTAGTATCGGCGGGAGTGGAGAGACCCAGTACTTC. It is translated as CASSIGGSGETQYF. Full variable domain (missing parts from reference TRBV19 and TRBJ2-5): DGGITQSPKYLFRKEGQNVTLSCEQNLNHDAMYWYRQDPGQGLRLIYYSQIVNDFQKGDIAEGYSVSREKKESFPLTVTSAQKNPTAFYLCASSIGGSGETQYFGPGTRLLVL.

The V call is TRBV5-4, the J call TRBJ1-2; D remains unclear. This CDR3 region has 13 residues. CDR1 is SGHNT, CDR2 YYREEE, per germline (reference sequence). With 0 bases removed from V and 7 bases from J, the gap between germline ends came to 10 bases. CDR3 sequence: CASSLAPIGGYTF. The CDR3 DNA sequence: TGTGCCAGCAGCTTGGCCCCGATTGGTGGCTACACCTTC.

This chain links TRBV4-3 with TRBJ1-1; the D is unclear. The CDR3 has 14 amino acids. V shed 1 base and J shed 3 bases, with 9 bases lying between them. Germline V CDR1 and CDR2: LGHNA, YSLEER. Here the CDR3 reads CASSQGRVYTEAFF. The CDR3 DNA sequence: TGCGCCAGCAGCCAAGGACGAGTGTACACTGAAGCTTTCTTT.

The CDR3 protein is CATSRAGGAQYF. As DNA, the CDR3 is TGTGCCACCAGCAGGGCCGGAGGGGCGCAGTATTTT. The chain uses TRBV15 and TRBJ2-3, with D perhaps matching TRBD2 (6 bases). Trimming stripped 3 bases from V and 10 bases from J, with 11 bases between. This CDR3 is built from 12 residues. CDR1 is LNHNV and CDR2 is YYDKDF in the germline V gene (reference sequence).

This rearrangement joins TRBV10-3 to TRBJ1-2; D gene unclear. Trimming took off 0 bases at V and 2 bases at J, with 7 bases between the two ends. Germline CDR1 is ENHRY and CDR2 is SYGVKD. The CDR3 runs 14 residues. The CDR3 here is CAISESQANYGYTF. The CDR3 bases are TGTGCCATCAGTGAGTCGCAGGCCAACTATGGCTACACCTTC.

This chain connects TRBV7-9 to TRBJ2-6, with a weak D call TRBD2 (7 bases). The germline V gene has CDR1 SEHNR and CDR2 FQNEAQ (reference sequence). This CDR3 has 19 amino acids. V was clipped by 6 bases and J by 0 bases, with 21 bases between them. The CDR3 loop reads CASRGGAPERISGANVLTF. The DNA of the CDR3 is TGTGCCAGCAGGGGGGGGGCCCCGGAAAGGATCTCTGGGGCCAACGTCCTGACTTTC.

V is TRBV4-3 and J is TRBJ1-4; D not resolved. Per the germline V gene, CDR1 is LGHNA and CDR2 is YSLEER. The CDR3 totals 16 residues. V was pared by 1 base and J by 0 bases, with 9 bases between. CDR3 coding DNA: TGCGCCAGCAGCCAAGGACCATCGGCAACTAATGAAAAACTGTTTTTT. Amino acid sequence: CASSQGPSATNEKLFF.

V is TRBV5-5 and J is TRBJ2-3; TRBD1 aligns across 7 bases. V shed 4 bases and J 2 bases; nucleotides not matched to a gene: 10. The CDR3 extends over 16 amino acids. Germline assignment: CDR1 SGHKS and CDR2 YYEKEE (reference sequence). The CDR3 region has the DNA TGTGCCAGCAGCCCTCGGACAGGCAAAGACACAGATACGCAGTATTTT. Residues: CASSPRTGKDTDTQYF.

The rearrangement joins TRBV11-3 to TRBJ2-5, with 7 positions matching TRBD2. Germline assignment: CDR1 SGHNT and CDR2 YENEEA. The CDR3 covers 15 residues. Trimming at V came to 5 bases and at J to 11 bases, leaving 17 bases not matched to a gene. CDR3: CASSPGGRQPFPQYF. Here the CDR3 DNA reads TGTGCCAGCAGCCCGGGAGGTCGGCAGCCCTTCCCTCAGTACTTC.

The chain combines TRBV11-2 with TRBJ2-7, with 7 bases that match TRBD1. Germline CDR1 is SGHAT and CDR2 is FQNNGV. V gave up 0 bases and J gave up 5 bases; unmatched junction bases: 13. The CDR3 is 17 residues long. CDR3 nucleotide sequence: TGTGCCAGCAGCTTAGATCTGAGGGGGCTTAATCCAGACGAGCAGTACTTC. It codes for CASSLDLRGLNPDEQYF.

The chain carries TRBV5-1 and TRBJ2-1, with 9 nucleotides matching TRBD2. Germline V gene lookup returns CDR1 SGHRS and CDR2 YFSETQ. This CDR3 is 15 amino acids long. V shed 1 base and J 6 bases; nucleotides not matched to a gene: 5. The CDR3 region is CASSLILAGFNEQFF. DNA for the CDR3: TGCGCCAGCAGCTTGATCCTAGCGGGGTTCAATGAGCAGTTCTTC.

As to this clone: Other DNA sequences from this sample encode an identical CDR3 as well. The rearrangement joins TRBV29-1 to TRBJ2-3; D gene unclear. The CDR3 is 12 amino acids. V lost 6 bases and J 0 bases, leaving 7 bases between the germline ends. In germline, CDR1 is SQVTM, CDR2 ANQGSEA. In nucleotides, the CDR3 is TGCAGCGTACTCACAAGCACAGATACGCAGTATTTT. This translates into CSVLTSTDTQYF.

The V and J genes are TRBV5-6 and TRBJ2-1, with TRBD1 identical over 7 bases. Germline V gives CDR1 SGHDT, CDR2 YYEEEE. J was trimmed by 0 bases and V by 3 bases; bases with no gene match: 6. The CDR3 is 16 residues long. CDR3 amino acids: CASSYSTGSSYNEQFF. Written as DNA, the CDR3 is TGTGCCAGCAGCTACTCGACAGGGAGCTCCTACAATGAGCAGTTCTTC.

This clone was counted a single time. This chain joins TRBV5-1 and TRBJ1-1, with D uncertain. The CDR3 is made up of 15 amino acids. V was clipped by 0 bases and J by 2 bases, with 11 bases between them. Germline loops: CDR1 SGHRS, CDR2 YFSETQ. CDR3 residues: CASSLGVRLNTEAFF. CDR3 DNA sequence: TGCGCCAGCAGCTTGGGGGTTCGACTAAACACTGAAGCTTTCTTT.

The chain joins TRBV18 to TRBJ1-2; D is unresolved. This CDR3 has 14 residues. Trimming took 2 bases from V and 4 from J, leaving 11 bases between them. The germline CDR1 and CDR2 sequences are KGHSH and LQKENI. This CDR3 is CASSPSSHSYGYTF. CDR3 sequence (DNA): TGTGCCAGCTCACCATCCTCCCATTCCTATGGCTACACCTTC.

The chain joins TRBV7-8 to TRBJ1-1; D might be TRBD1 (5 bases). The CDR3 length is 15 residues. V was trimmed by 5 bases and J by 7 bases, leaving 20 bases between them. Germline V gene lookup returns CDR1 SGHVS and CDR2 FQNEAQ. In DNA form, the CDR3 reads TGTGCCAGCAGCCCGACAGAGACTCGCACGGGTGAAGCTTTCTTT. This gives the protein CASSPTETRTGEAFF.

The CDR3 is CSVRALMNTEAFF. DNA of the CDR3: TGCAGCGTTCGGGCGCTCATGAACACTGAAGCTTTCTTT. V is TRBV29-1 and J is TRBJ1-1; D unclear. This CDR3 has 13 amino acids. Germline V lookup: CDR1 SQVTM, CDR2 ANQGSEA. The ends were cut back, 5 bases at V and 0 bases at J, with 10 bases in the middle.

V gene TRBV5-1 combines with J gene TRBJ2-2; TRBD1 might be the D (5 bases). Between the trimmed V and J ends, which lost 4 bases and 3 bases, there was a span of 13 bases. CDR3 length equals 15 residues. CDR1 is SGHRS and CDR2 is YFSETQ in the germline V gene. CDR3 loop: CASSPDSPDTGELFF. CDR3 DNA: TGCGCCAGCAGCCCTGACAGCCCCGACACCGGGGAGCTGTTTTTT.